The 13 T cell receptor beta chains below come from one sample, sequenced in a study of T cell changes during pregnancy in multiple sclerosis. Sequencing was performed with immunoSEQ multiplex PCR; in TCRdb, only in-frame clones are kept and a portion is missing. Here the sample spans tens of thousands of clones, 85% to 95% being singletons. Sample: CD4+ T cells from peripheral blood mononuclear cells, taken in the third trimester of pregnancy. Source of these receptors: a female donor with multiple sclerosis, enrolled in a pregnancy study.

The V gene is TRBV5-4, the J gene TRBJ1-1; D is uncertain. The V end was cut by 4 bases, the J end by 7 bases, with 20 bases between. The length of the CDR3 is 15 residues. Germline loops: CDR1 SGHNT, CDR2 YYREEE (reference sequence). The CDR3 is CASSPGGNLGFEAFF. CDR3 DNA sequence: TGTGCCAGCAGCCCGGGCGGGAACCTTGGGTTTGAAGCTTTCTTT.

The chain carries TRBV19 and TRBJ2-1; no clear D. Trimming left V 2 bases short and J 7 bases short, with 15 bases between. Germline lookup yields CDR1 LNHDA and CDR2 SQIVND (reference sequence). This CDR3 has 15 residues. The CDR3 loop reads CASSIKHPFRNEQFF. The CDR3 nucleotides read TGTGCCAGTAGTATAAAGCACCCCTTCAGGAATGAGCAGTTCTTC.

This sequence joins TRBV27 and TRBJ2-1, with D unresolved. The V gene lost 3 bases and the J gene lost 2 bases, with 11 bases spanning the gap. This CDR3 is built from 15 residues. From germline, CDR1 is MNHEY and CDR2 SMNVEV (reference sequence). CDR3 amino acids: CASSFQGATYNEQFF. As DNA, the CDR3 is TGTGCCAGCAGTTTTCAAGGAGCAACCTACAATGAGCAGTTCTTC.

The chain combines TRBV19 with TRBJ2-6; 11 bases are a match to TRBD2. V was pared by 4 bases and J by 0 bases, with 5 bases of the junction left unmatched. Germline V gives CDR1 LNHDA, CDR2 SQIVND (reference sequence). The CDR3 runs to 18 residues. The CDR3 is CASSTLAGGSSGANVLTF. DNA for the CDR3: TGTGCCAGTAGTACTCTAGCGGGAGGCTCCTCTGGGGCCAACGTCCTGACTTTC.

The genes are TRBV7-9 and TRBJ2-7; D might be TRBD1 (5 bases). The CDR3 runs to 14 residues. V lost 5 bases and J 2 bases, leaving 13 bases between the germline ends. Germline CDR1 reads SEHNR; CDR2 reads FQNEAQ (reference sequence). The CDR3 sequence is CASSPTGTAYEQYF. The CDR3 nucleotides are TGTGCCAGCAGCCCCACAGGAACTGCCTACGAGCAGTACTTC. Filled out from reference TRBV7-9 and TRBJ2-7, the complete variable domain reads DTGVSQNPRHKITKRGQNVTFRCDPISEHNRLYWYRQTLGQGPEFLTYFQNEAQLEKSRLLSDRFSAERPKGSFSTLEIQRTEQGDSAMYLCASSPTGTAYEQYFGPGTRLTVT.

The V gene is TRBV7-2, the J gene TRBJ1-1; D uncertain. The CDR3 extends over 13 amino acids. Germline V gene sequence: CDR1 SGHTA, CDR2 FQGNSA. With 5 bases removed from V and 8 bases from J, the gap between germline ends came to 15 bases. The CDR3 protein is CASSVPGRKEAFF. CDR3 coding DNA: TGTGCCAGCAGCGTACCGGGGAGAAAAGAAGCTTTCTTT.

The chain recombines TRBV7-2 with TRBJ1-2; 7 bases match TRBD1. The length of the CDR3 is 17 residues. V lost 5 bases to trimming and J lost 7 bases; unmatched junction nucleotides: 19. CDR1 and CDR2 (germline): SGHTA, FQGNSA. The CDR3 reads CASSATGTALLVRGYTF. CDR3 coding DNA: TGTGCCAGCAGCGCAACCGGGACAGCTCTTCTGGTCCGTGGCTACACCTTC. The complete variable domain, with remaining parts taken from reference TRBV7-2 and TRBJ1-2, reads GAGVSQSPSNKVTEKGKDVELRCDPISGHTALYWYRQSLGQGLEFLIYFQGNSAPDKSGLPSDRFSAERTGGSVSTLTIQRTQQEDSAVYLCASSATGTALLVRGYTFGSGTRLTVV.

J is TRBJ1-2 and V is TRBV15; 10 bases map to TRBD1. Germline CDR1 reads LNHNV; CDR2 reads YYDKDF (reference sequence). This CDR3 region has 18 residues. J lost 2 bases, V lost 5 bases, and 14 bases had no gene match. CDR3 DNA: TGTGCCACCAGCCCCCCTAAACGGCCGGGACAGGGGAACTATGGCTACACCTTC. Its protein is CATSPPKRPGQGNYGYTF.

The chain recombines TRBV7-2 with TRBJ2-1; possible D gene TRBD2, 6 bases. Per the germline V gene, CDR1 is SGHTA and CDR2 is FQGNSA. The CDR3 runs to 15 residues. V gave up 9 bases and J gave up 2 bases, with 17 bases separating them. The CDR3 DNA follows: TGTGCCAGAGGGTGGGGGAGGCCCCCCTACAATGAGCAGTTCTTC. Translating it yields CARGWGRPPYNEQFF.

The CDR3 loop reads CASSATSGLNTGELFF. CDR3 bases: TGTGCCAGCAGTGCGACTAGCGGGTTGAACACCGGGGAGCTGTTTTTT. V gene TRBV6-1 combines with J gene TRBJ2-2; 10 positions match TRBD2. CDR1 MNHNS and CDR2 SASEGT come from the germline V gene. This CDR3 is built from 16 residues. Unmatched junction bases numbered 3, after V lost 4 bases and J lost 1 base.

CDR3 coding DNA: TGTGCCAGCAGTTCTAGCTACGGGGACAGCGGCTACACCTTC. It translates to CASSSSYGDSGYTF. The chain employs TRBV27 and TRBJ1-2; 7 bases are shared with TRBD1. CDR1 MNHEY and CDR2 SMNVEV come from the germline V gene (reference sequence). The CDR3 contains 14 residues. V lost 4 bases and J lost 8; bases outside the gene matches: 10.

The rearrangement uses TRBV19 and TRBJ2-2, with TRBD2 identical over 8 bases. The CDR3 has 15 amino acids. J lost 4 bases, V lost 7 bases, and 8 bases had no gene match. Germline CDR1 and CDR2: LNHDA and SQIVND (reference sequence). CDR3 nucleotides: TGTGCCAGTATTCCGGGACTAGGGGCCACCGGGGAGCTGTTTTTT. This sequence encodes CASIPGLGATGELFF.

V usage is TRBV5-4 and J usage is TRBJ2-1; 7 bases fit TRBD1. CDR1 is SGHNT, CDR2 YYREEE, per germline (reference sequence). Losses at the gene ends were 3 bases for V and 2 bases for J; bases not matched to a gene: 8. CDR3 size: 16 residues. The CDR3: CASSSKQGSAYNEQFF. CDR3 DNA: TGTGCCAGCAGCTCCAAACAGGGGAGCGCCTACAATGAGCAGTTCTTC.